Listed below are T cell receptor beta chains from one sample, sequenced in a study of shared clonotypes between healthy human individuals. Here immunoSEQ multiplex PCR was the method, and the copy in TCRdb shows in-frame clones only, minus some. Of about 2 million clones in the sample, roughly 94% were seen once. The sample was naive CD4+ T cells sorted from blood. Receptors were obtained from a man between 18 and 29 years old in good health. The CDR3 runs from the conserved cysteine through the conserved F or W. Fields, in order: D gene, clone size, J gene, V gene, CDR3 DNA, CDR3 protein. D genes are given only for firm matches. The size field is filled for only some rows; it gives once, few, many or a size class.

>-|-|TRBJ1-6|TRBV18
TGTGCCAGCTCACCACCCCAGTTACAGAAAAATAATTCACCCCTCCACTTT
CASSPPQLQKNNSPLHF
>-|-|TRBJ2-7|TRBV7-2
TGTGCCAGCAGCCACCCCGCCGGCGAGCAGTACTTC
CASSHPAGEQYF
>-|once|TRBJ1-6|TRBV11-2
TGTGCCAGCAGCTTAGACAGAGATTCACCCCTCCACTTT
CASSLDRDSPLHF
>TRBD1|-|TRBJ2-2|TRBV2
TGTGCCAGCAGTGACGAGGGACAGCTGGGGACCGGGGAGCTGTTTTTT
CASSDEGQLGTGELFF
>-|-|TRBJ1-3|TRBV7-6
TGTGCCAGCAGCGCCCGCCATGGGGCAAACGCGGGAAACACCATATATTTT
CASSARHGANAGNTIYF
>TRBD2|-|TRBJ2-7|TRBV7-9
TGTGCCAGCAGCTTACAACTAGCGGGAACCTACGAGCAGTACTTC
CASSLQLAGTYEQYF
>-|-|TRBJ1-1|TRBV27
TGTGCCAGCAGGCAGGGGTCGGGGAACACTGAAGCTTTCTTT
CASRQGSGNTEAFF
>TRBD2|-|TRBJ2-5|TRBV7-9
TGTGCCAGCAGCTCGGCCCTAGCGGGAGAAGAGACCCAGTACTTC
CASSSALAGEETQYF
>-|-|TRBJ2-7|TRBV7-9
TGTGCCAGCAGCTGGGGGGAATTGAACGAGCAGTACTTC
CASSWGELNEQYF
>-|-|TRBJ2-7|TRBV2
TGTGCCAGCAGCGCCGTGGAGGGGAGTGGGTACGAGCAGTACTTC
CASSAVEGSGYEQYF
>-|-|TRBJ2-5|TRBV30
TGTGCCTGGAGTGTAGGGTGGACCCAGTACTTC
CAWSVGWTQYF
>-|-|TRBJ2-1|TRBV6-5
TGTGCCAGCAGTTACTCAAGCGGTGGGTACAGGAATGAGCAGTTCTTC
CASSYSSGGYRNEQFF
>-|-|TRBJ1-5|TRBV5-5
TGTGCCAGCAGCTTTGTTGACGGGGATCAGCCCCAGCATTTT
CASSFVDGDQPQHF
>-|-|TRBJ1-3|TRBV4-1
TGCGCCAGCAGCCAAGATGAGGGCAAAGTCGGGAACACCATATATTTT
CASSQDEGKVGNTIYF
>-|-|TRBJ2-5|TRBV27
TGTGCCAGCAGTTTACAGGGGGGGAAAGAGACCCAGTACTTC
CASSLQGGKETQYF
>TRBD2|-|TRBJ2-3|TRBV5-1
TGCGCCAGCAGCTTGGCCGGGACTAGCGGGCCTGCTAGCACAGATACGCAGTATTTT
CASSLAGTSGPASTDTQYF
>-|-|TRBJ2-1|TRBV7-2
TGTGCCAGCAGCTTAGTAGTTAACTACAATGAGCAGTTCTTC
CASSLVVNYNEQFF
>TRBD1|-|TRBJ2-3|TRBV29-1
TGCAGCGTCCCGCAGGGGGAGTCGCAGTATTTT
CSVPQGESQYF
>-|once|TRBJ2-5|TRBV7-7
TGTGCTAGCAGCTTGACAGGCGAGAGAGAGACCCAGTACTTC
CASSLTGERETQYF
>-|-|TRBJ1-6|TRBV14
TGTGCCAGCAGCCAAGTCAGGAACACTAATTCACCCCTCCACTTT
CASSQVRNTNSPLHF
>-|-|TRBJ2-3|TRBV28
TGTGCCAGCAGACAACAGGGACGAGATACGCAGTATTTT
CASRQQGRDTQYF
>TRBD1|-|TRBJ1-1|TRBV14
TGTGCCAGCAGCCAACAGGGGGTTACTGAAGCTTTCTTT
CASSQQGVTEAFF
>TRBD2|-|TRBJ2-1|TRBV7-9
TGTGCCAGCAGCTCCGGGACTAGCGAACGGGGTGAGCAGTTCTTC
CASSSGTSERGEQFF
>-|-|TRBJ2-7|TRBV18
TGTGCCAGCTCACCGGGCCAGTCCTACGAGCAGTACTTC
CASSPGQSYEQYF
>-|-|TRBJ2-7|TRBV18
TGTGCCAGCTCACCGGTCAGGATATACGAGCAGTACTTC
CASSPVRIYEQYF
>-|-|TRBJ1-2|TRBV28
TGTGCCAGCAGTAATCCGGGTGTCGGGGGCTACACCTTC
CASSNPGVGGYTF
>TRBD1|-|TRBJ2-4|TRBV7-9
TGTGCCAGCAGCACTGGACAGGGGAGTGAGTACTTC
CASSTGQGSEYF
>TRBD1|-|TRBJ1-5|TRBV2
TGTGCCAGCAGTGTTCCACCGGGACAGGGTTTTAGCAATCAGCCCCAGCATTTT
CASSVPPGQGFSNQPQHF
>-|-|TRBJ2-7|TRBV5-1
TGCGCCAGCAGCTTGGAAGAGGGGCTGGGGTACGAGCAGTACTTC
CASSLEEGLGYEQYF
>TRBD1|-|TRBJ2-7|TRBV30
TGTGCCTGGAGTGTACTAGGGGGCGCATCCTACGAGCAGTACTTC
CAWSVLGGASYEQYF
>-|-|TRBJ2-1|TRBV11-2
TGTGCCAGCAGCTCCTCACCGCGGGCGGGGGAGCAGTTCTTC
CASSSSPRAGEQFF
>-|-|TRBJ1-2|TRBV6-5
TGTGCCAGCAGCCCTGGACAGAACCTTAACTATGGCTACACCTTC
CASSPGQNLNYGYTF
>-|-|TRBJ2-1|TRBV6-6
TGTGCCAGCAAGGGGCGTGAGCAGTTCTTC
CASKGREQFF
>TRBD2|-|TRBJ2-7|TRBV7-2
TGTGCCAGCAGACCGGGAGGGTACTTC
CASRPGGYF
>-|-|TRBJ1-1|TRBV18
TGTGCCAGCTCACCCCTACTTCGGGACTTGAACACTGAAGCTTTCTTT
CASSPLLRDLNTEAFF
>-|-|TRBJ2-5|TRBV15
TGTGCCACCAGCTGGGGGTCGGAGACCCAGTACTTC
CATSWGSETQYF
>TRBD1|-|TRBJ1-4|TRBV5-6
TGTGCCAGCAGTCAGAGGACAGGTGCCTCTAATGAAAAACTGTTTTTT
CASSQRTGASNEKLFF
>TRBD1|-|TRBJ1-2|TRBV18
TGTGCCAGCTCACCACTTGGACAGGGGCCGACTAACTATGGCTACACCTTC
CASSPLGQGPTNYGYTF
>-|-|TRBJ2-7|TRBV5-1
TGCGCCAGCAGCGGTGAACAGGGTACCTACGAGCAGTACTTC
CASSGEQGTYEQYF
>-|-|TRBJ2-5|TRBV28
TGTGCCAGCAGTTTTCGTGGGGGGCGTCAGTACTTC
CASSFRGGRQYF
>-|-|TRBJ1-5|TRBV2
TGTGCCAGCAGTGAAAGGACACCGAGCGCCAATCAGCCCCAGCATTTT
CASSERTPSANQPQHF
>-|-|TRBJ2-3|TRBV6-5
TGTGCCAGCAGTTACTCGACGAACACAGATACGCAGTATTTT
CASSYSTNTDTQYF
>-|-|TRBJ1-5|TRBV27
TGTGCCAGCAGCCGCTACAATAGCAATCAGCCCCAGCATTTT
CASSRYNSNQPQHF
>-|-|TRBJ2-1|TRBV14
TGTGCCAGCAGCCAGTTAGGGATTCCCTACAATGAGCAGTTCTTC
CASSQLGIPYNEQFF
>TRBD2|many|TRBJ2-7|TRBV28
TGTGCCAGCAGTTCCGGGACTAGCGGGGGGTACGAGCAGTACTTC
CASSSGTSGGYEQYF
>TRBD1|-|TRBJ1-2|TRBV27
TGTGCCAGCAGTCCGGGACAGAGGTGGAACAGCTATGGCTACACCTTC
CASSPGQRWNSYGYTF
>-|-|TRBJ2-7|TRBV6-5
TGTGCCAGTTATGGGGGGATGGGTCATAACGAGCAGTACTTC
CASYGGMGHNEQYF
>TRBD1|-|TRBJ2-1|TRBV9
TGTGCCAGCAGCGCGTTCCGCGGGACAGGGGCTTTCGATGAGCAGTTCTTC
CASSAFRGTGAFDEQFF
>TRBD2|-|TRBJ2-2|TRBV2
TGTGCCAGCAGCCGCGGGGGGGCAGTCACCGGGGAGCTGTTTTTT
CASSRGGAVTGELFF
>TRBD1|-|TRBJ2-7|TRBV5-1
TGCGCCAGCAGCTTCGGGACAGGGAAGCACGAGCAGTACTTC
CASSFGTGKHEQYF
>TRBD1|-|TRBJ2-7|TRBV10-3
TGTGCCATCAGTGAAACGGGACAGAGTACCTACGAGCAGTACTTC
CAISETGQSTYEQYF
>-|-|TRBJ1-1|TRBV6-1
TGTGCCAGCAGTGAACCGATCATGAACACTGAAGCTTTCTTT
CASSEPIMNTEAFF
>TRBD1|-|TRBJ2-7|TRBV7-2
TGTGCCAGCAGCTTAGGACAGGGGACCTACGAGCAGTACTTC
CASSLGQGTYEQYF
>TRBD2|-|TRBJ2-5|TRBV2
TGTGCCAGCAGAGCTAGCGGGGGGGAGACCCAGTACTTC
CASRASGGETQYF
>-|-|TRBJ1-2|TRBV7-9
TGTGCCAGCAGCTTATTAAGGTCCGTTCCTAACTATGGCTACACCTTC
CASSLLRSVPNYGYTF
>-|-|TRBJ2-5|TRBV7-5
TGTGCCAGCAGCCCCCCGGTTCGGGAGACCCAGTACTTC
CASSPPVRETQYF
>-|-|TRBJ2-2|TRBV7-6
TGTGCCAGCAGCTCGACGGGGCTCCAAGAGCGGACCGGGGAGCTGTTTTTT
CASSSTGLQERTGELFF
>-|once|TRBJ2-5|TRBV6-4
TGTGCCAGCAGTGACGAGGGAGGAGGAACCCAGTACTTC
CASSDEGGGTQYF
>-|-|TRBJ1-5|TRBV15
TGTGCCACCAGCACGGGAGATCAGCCCCAGCATTTT
CATSTGDQPQHF